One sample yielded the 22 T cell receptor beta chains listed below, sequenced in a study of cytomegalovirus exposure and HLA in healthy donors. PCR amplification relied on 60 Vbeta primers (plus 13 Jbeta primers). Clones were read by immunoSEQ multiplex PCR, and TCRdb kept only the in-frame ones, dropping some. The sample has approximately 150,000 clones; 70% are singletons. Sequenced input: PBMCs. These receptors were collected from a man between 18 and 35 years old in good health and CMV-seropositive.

The CDR3 bases are TGTGCCAGCAGGAAAACAGGGTTCAGAGGCTACACCTTC. It yields the protein CASRKTGFRGYTF. The chain couples TRBV2 to TRBJ1-2, with D possibly matching TRBD1 (6 bases). With 6 bases removed from V and 8 bases from J, the gap between germline ends came to 16 bases. Germline CDR1 reads SNHLY; CDR2 reads FYNNEI. CDR3 length equals 13 residues.

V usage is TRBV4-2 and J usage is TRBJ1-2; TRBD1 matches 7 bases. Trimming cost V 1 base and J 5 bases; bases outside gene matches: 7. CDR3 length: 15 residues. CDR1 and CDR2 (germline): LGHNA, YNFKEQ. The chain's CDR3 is CASSQATGSWYGYTF. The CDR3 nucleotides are TGTGCCAGCAGCCAAGCGACAGGGTCATGGTATGGCTACACCTTC.

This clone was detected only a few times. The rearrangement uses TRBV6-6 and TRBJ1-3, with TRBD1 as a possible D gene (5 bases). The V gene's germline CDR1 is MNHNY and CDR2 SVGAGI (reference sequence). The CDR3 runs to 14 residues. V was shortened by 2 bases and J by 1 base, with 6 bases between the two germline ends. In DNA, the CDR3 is TGTGCCAGCAGTTACGGGGCGTCTGGAAACACCATATATTTT. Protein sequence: CASSYGASGNTIYF.

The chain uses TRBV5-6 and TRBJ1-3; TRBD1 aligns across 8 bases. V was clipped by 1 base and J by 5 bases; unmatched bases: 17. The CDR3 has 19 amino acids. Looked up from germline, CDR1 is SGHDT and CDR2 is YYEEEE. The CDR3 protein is CASSLTGGVQSPGRNTIYF. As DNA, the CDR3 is TGTGCCAGCAGCTTGACAGGGGGAGTCCAAAGTCCCGGCCGAAACACCATATATTTT.

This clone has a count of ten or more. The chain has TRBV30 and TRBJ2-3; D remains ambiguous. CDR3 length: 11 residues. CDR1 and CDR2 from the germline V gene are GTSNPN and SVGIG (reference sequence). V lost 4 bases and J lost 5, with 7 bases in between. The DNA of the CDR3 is TGTGCCTGGACGTCGGGAGATACGCAGTATTTT. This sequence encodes CAWTSGDTQYF.

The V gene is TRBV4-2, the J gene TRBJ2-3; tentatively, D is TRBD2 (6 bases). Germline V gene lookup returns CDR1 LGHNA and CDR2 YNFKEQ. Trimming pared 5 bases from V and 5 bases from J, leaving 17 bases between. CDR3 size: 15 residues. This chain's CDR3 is CASSFRDSTGDTQYF. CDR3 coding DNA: TGTGCCAGCAGCTTTCGGGACTCCACGGGAGATACGCAGTATTTT.

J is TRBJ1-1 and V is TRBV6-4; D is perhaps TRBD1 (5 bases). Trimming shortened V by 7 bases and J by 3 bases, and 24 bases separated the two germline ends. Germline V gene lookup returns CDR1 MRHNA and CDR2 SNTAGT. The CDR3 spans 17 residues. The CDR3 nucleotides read TGTGCCAGCACCATGACCAGGGTTCGGGCACGGTACACTGAAGCTTTCTTT. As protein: CASTMTRVRARYTEAFF.

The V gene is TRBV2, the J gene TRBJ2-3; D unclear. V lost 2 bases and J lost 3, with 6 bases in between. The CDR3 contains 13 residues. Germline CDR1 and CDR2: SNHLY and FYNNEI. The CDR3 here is CASSEQFTDTQYF. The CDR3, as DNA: TGTGCCAGCAGTGAACAATTTACAGATACGCAGTATTTT.

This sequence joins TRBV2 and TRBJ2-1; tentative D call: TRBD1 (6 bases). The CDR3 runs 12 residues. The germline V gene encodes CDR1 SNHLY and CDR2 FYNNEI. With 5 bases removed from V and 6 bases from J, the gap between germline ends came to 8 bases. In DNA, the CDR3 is TGTGCCAGCAGTCAGGACAGCAATGAGCAGTTCTTC. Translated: CASSQDSNEQFF. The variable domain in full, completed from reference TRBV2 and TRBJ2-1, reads EPEVTQTPSHQVTQMGQEVILRCVPISNHLYFYWYRQILGQKVEFLVSFYNNEISEKSEIFDDQFSVERPDGSNFTLKIRSTKLEDSAMYFCASSQDSNEQFFGPGTRLTVL.

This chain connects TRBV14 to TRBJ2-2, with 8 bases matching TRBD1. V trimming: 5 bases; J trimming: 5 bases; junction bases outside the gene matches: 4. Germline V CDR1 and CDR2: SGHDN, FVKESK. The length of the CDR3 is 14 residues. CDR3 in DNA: TGTGCCAGCAGCGCGAGGGACAGGACCGGGGAGCTGTTTTTT. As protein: CASSARDRTGELFF.

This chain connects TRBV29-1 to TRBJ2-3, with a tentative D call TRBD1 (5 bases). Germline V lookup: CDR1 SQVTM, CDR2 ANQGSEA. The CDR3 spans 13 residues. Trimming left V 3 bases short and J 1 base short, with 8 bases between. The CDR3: CSVDGRGTDTQYF. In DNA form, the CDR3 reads TGCAGCGTTGATGGCAGGGGCACAGATACGCAGTATTTT.

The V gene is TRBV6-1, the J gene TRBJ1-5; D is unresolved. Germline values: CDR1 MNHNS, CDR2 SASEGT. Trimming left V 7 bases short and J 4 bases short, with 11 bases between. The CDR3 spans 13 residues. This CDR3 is CASTEGMNQPQHF. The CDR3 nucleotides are TGTGCCAGCACGGAGGGTATGAATCAGCCCCAGCATTTT.

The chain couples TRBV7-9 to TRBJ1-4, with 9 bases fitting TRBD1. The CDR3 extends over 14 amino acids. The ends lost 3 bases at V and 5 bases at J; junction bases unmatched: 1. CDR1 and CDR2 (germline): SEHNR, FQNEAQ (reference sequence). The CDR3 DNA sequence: TGTGCCAGCAGCTTCGGGACAGGGAATGAAAAACTGTTTTTT. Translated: CASSFGTGNEKLFF.

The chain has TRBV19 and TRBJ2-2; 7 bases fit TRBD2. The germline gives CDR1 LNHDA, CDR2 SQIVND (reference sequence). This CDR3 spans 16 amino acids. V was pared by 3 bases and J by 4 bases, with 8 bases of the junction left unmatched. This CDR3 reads CASSMPPGRGTGELFF. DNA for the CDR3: TGTGCCAGTAGTATGCCCCCGGGGAGGGGCACCGGGGAGCTGTTTTTT.

Written as DNA, the CDR3 is TGTGCCCAGGACCAGGGGGCAGTAGGCGATGAGCAGTTCTTC. This gives the protein CAQDQGAVGDEQFF. This chain joins TRBV30 and TRBJ2-1; 8 nucleotides align to TRBD1. Germline CDR1 reads GTSNPN; CDR2 reads SVGIG (reference sequence). Germline trimming cut 8 bases from V and 8 bases from J; bases unmatched to any gene: 14. The CDR3 contains 14 residues.

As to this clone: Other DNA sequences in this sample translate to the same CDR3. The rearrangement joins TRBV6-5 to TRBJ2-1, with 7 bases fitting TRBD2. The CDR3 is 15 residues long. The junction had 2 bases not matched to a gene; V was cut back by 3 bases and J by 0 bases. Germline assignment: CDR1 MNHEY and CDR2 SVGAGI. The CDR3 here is CASSYGGSSYNEQFF. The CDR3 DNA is TGTGCCAGCAGTTATGGCGGGAGCTCCTACAATGAGCAGTTCTTC.

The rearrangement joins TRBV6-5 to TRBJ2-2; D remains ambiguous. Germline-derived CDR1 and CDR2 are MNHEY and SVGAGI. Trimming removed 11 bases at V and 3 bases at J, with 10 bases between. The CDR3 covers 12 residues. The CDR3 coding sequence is TGTGCCGTCGGGTTATACACCGGGGAGCTGTTTTTT. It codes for CAVGLYTGELFF.

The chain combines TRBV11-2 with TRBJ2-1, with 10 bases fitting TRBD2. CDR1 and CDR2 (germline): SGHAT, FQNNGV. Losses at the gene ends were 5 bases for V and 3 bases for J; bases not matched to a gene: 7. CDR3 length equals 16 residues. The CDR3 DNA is TGTGCCAGCAGCCCCTCCGGGACTAGCGTCTACAATGAGCAGTTCTTC. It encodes CASSPSGTSVYNEQFF.

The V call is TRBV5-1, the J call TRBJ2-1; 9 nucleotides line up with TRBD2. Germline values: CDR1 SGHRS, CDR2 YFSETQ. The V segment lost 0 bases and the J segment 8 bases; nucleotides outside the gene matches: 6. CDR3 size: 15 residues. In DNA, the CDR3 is TGCGCCAGCAGCTTGGATAGCGGGAGTGGGGATGAGCAGTTCTTC. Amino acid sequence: CASSLDSGSGDEQFF.

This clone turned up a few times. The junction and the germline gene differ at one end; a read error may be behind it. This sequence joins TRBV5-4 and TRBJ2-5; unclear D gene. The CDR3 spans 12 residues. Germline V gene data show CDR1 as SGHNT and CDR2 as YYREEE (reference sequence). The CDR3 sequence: CASSIDFLNWDF. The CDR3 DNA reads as TGTGCCAGCAGCATAGACTTCCTCAATTGGGACTTC. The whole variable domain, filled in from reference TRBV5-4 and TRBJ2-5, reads ETGVTQSPTHLIKTRGQQVTLRCSSQSGHNTVSWYQQALGQGPQFIFQYYREEENGRGNFPPRFSGLQFPNYSSELNVNALELDDSALYLCASSIDFLNWDFGPGTRLLVL.

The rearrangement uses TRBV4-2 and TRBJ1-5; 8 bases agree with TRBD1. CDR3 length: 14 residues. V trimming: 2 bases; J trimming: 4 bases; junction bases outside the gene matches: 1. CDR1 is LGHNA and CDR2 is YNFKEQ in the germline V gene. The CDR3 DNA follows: TGTGCCAGCAGCCAAAGACAGGGGAATCAGCCCCAGCATTTT. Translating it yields CASSQRQGNQPQHF.

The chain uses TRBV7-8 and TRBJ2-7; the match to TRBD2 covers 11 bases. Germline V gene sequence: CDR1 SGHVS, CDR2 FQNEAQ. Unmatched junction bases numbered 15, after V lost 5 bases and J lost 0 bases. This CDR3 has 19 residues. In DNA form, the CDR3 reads TGTGCCAGCAGCCTAGGGGCACAGTCGACTAGCGGGGTCTCCTACGAGCAGTACGTC. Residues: CASSLGAQSTSGVSYEQYV.